This T cell receptor beta chain was recorded in a study of lymphopenia after photon versus proton radiotherapy. CDR1 and CDR2 from the germline V gene are GTSNPN and SVGIG (reference sequence). V dropped 3 bases and J dropped 7 bases, with 12 bases sitting between them. The CDR3 contains 13 residues. Sequenced by immunoSEQ multiplex PCR; TCRdb stores in-frame clones only, minus some. The table lists 150,000 to 200,000 clones, 70% to 90% of them singletons. The chain employs TRBV30 and TRBJ1-4; no firm D call. The sequence derives from a man aged 50 to 60 with gastric cancer. The sequencing used peripheral blood, collected from a patient treated with photon-based radiotherapy. Written as DNA, the CDR3 is TGTGCCTGGAGCCGGGAACGAGGTGAAAAACTGTTTTTT. Its translation is CAWSRERGEKLFF. The full variable domain, in which reference TRBV30 and TRBJ1-4 provide the parts outside the CDR3, is SQTIHQWPATLVQPVGSPLSLECTVEGTSNPNLYWYRQAAGRGLQLLFYSVGIGQISSEVPQNLSASRPQDRQFILSSKKLLLSDSGFYLCAWSRERGEKLFFGSGTQLSVL.